These 13 T cell receptor beta chains came from one sample sequenced in a study of blood T cells in healthy people across ages. PCR was performed a second time for about 6 to 11 cycles using a sample-barcoded 5' primer and a J-beta primer mix. A single record per CDR3 protein comes from TCRdb applying MiXCR to the 5' RACE reads. This table has 910,000 or so distinct CDR3 sequences, about 53% appearing once. The source material was blood. These receptors all come from an older woman in good health.

This rearrangement joins TRBV4-1 to TRBJ1-2; TRBD1 matches at 7 bases. V lost 4 bases to trimming and J lost 3 bases; unmatched junction nucleotides: 11. The CDR3 covers 16 residues. Germline-derived CDR1 and CDR2 are MGHRA and YSYEKL. The CDR3 spells CASSRDSRGPDYGYTF. The CDR3 DNA reads TGCGCCAGCAGCCGAGATAGTAGGGGGCCGGACTATGGCTACACCTTC.

This chain joins TRBV28 and TRBJ2-3; TRBD1 might be the D (6 bases). CDR3 length: 16 residues. Per germline, CDR1 MDHEN and CDR2 SYDVKM. With 2 bases removed from V and 1 base from J, the gap between germline ends came to 13 bases. The CDR3 nucleotides read TGTGCCAGCAGTTTAGCACGGGCAGGGGGCACAGATACGCAGTATTTT. It yields the protein CASSLARAGGTDTQYF.

This clonotype was seen only a few times. The chain joins TRBV27 to TRBJ1-1; D is unclear. Trimming cost V 0 bases and J 8 bases, with 10 bases left between them. The CDR3 sequence is 13 residues long. From germline, CDR1 is MNHEY and CDR2 SMNVEV (reference sequence). CDR3 nucleotides: TGTGCCAGCAGTTTATCTTCTTTCAGGGAAGCTTTCTTT. Protein sequence: CASSLSSFREAFF.

This clonotype was recorded a few times. This chain connects TRBV25-1 to TRBJ2-5, with 8 bases identical to TRBD1. The J call may be in error: the DNA end matches TRBJ2-7 better. The length of the CDR3 is 17 residues. Germline lookup yields CDR1 MGHDK and CDR2 SYGVNS. The CDR3 DNA sequence: TGTGCCAGCAGTGAATTCGGGACAGGCGATCCCTCTGACGAGCAGTACTTC. Translated, it gives CASSEFGTGDPSDEQYF.

This clonotype occurred a few times. The genes are TRBV25-1 and TRBJ1-2, with 8 bases that match TRBD1. Germline loops: CDR1 MGHDK, CDR2 SYGVNS. The CDR3 totals 14 residues. The ends lost 6 bases at V and 4 bases at J; junction bases unmatched: 7. CDR3: CASRKTGVAYGYTF. DNA for the CDR3: TGTGCCAGCAGGAAGACAGGGGTAGCCTATGGCTACACCTTC.

This rearrangement joins TRBV2 to TRBJ2-1; D gene uncertain. The CDR3 loop spans 12 amino acids. The V end lost 5 bases, the J end lost 16 bases, and 18 bases lay between the germline ends. Germline V CDR1 and CDR2: SNHLY, FYNNEI. The CDR3 here is CASSPRLSRIFF. DNA of the CDR3: TGTGCCAGCAGTCCTCGGCTAAGTCGGATATTCTTC.

J is TRBJ1-2 and V is TRBV12-3 or TRBV12-4, with D maybe TRBD1 (6 bases). The CDR3 length is 13 residues. With 3 bases removed from V and 6 bases from J, the gap between germline ends came to 11 bases. The CDR3 DNA reads as TGTGCCAGCAGTTTGACCTCAGGGGATGGCTACACCTTC. This encodes CASSLTSGDGYTF.

The chain links TRBV30 to TRBJ1-4; TRBD1 is a possible D gene (6 bases). The germline V gene has CDR1 GTSNPN and CDR2 SVGIG (reference sequence). The CDR3 extends over 14 amino acids. V lost 3 bases and J 5 bases, leaving 13 bases between the germline ends. Here the CDR3 reads CAWSAGQKNEKLFF. CDR3 in DNA: TGTGCCTGGAGCGCGGGACAAAAAAATGAAAAACTGTTTTTT.

The chain is built from TRBV7-3 and TRBJ2-1; 7 nucleotides match TRBD1. J gave up 5 bases and V 5 bases, and 3 bases lay outside the gene matches. This CDR3 is built from 13 residues. Germline CDR1 reads SGHTA; CDR2 reads FQGTGA. The CDR3 protein is CASSGDSDNEQFF. CDR3 DNA sequence: TGTGCCAGCAGCGGGGACAGTGACAATGAGCAGTTCTTC.

This clonotype has just a few counts. The chain recombines TRBV4-3 with TRBJ1-2, with D perhaps matching TRBD1 (5 bases). There are 15 residues in the CDR3. With 2 bases removed from V and 2 bases from J, the gap between germline ends came to 12 bases. Germline V gene sequence: CDR1 LGHNA, CDR2 YSLEER. DNA for the CDR3: TGCGCCAGCAGCCAAAACTTGGGGACCAACTATGGCTACACCTTC. It codes for CASSQNLGTNYGYTF.

Note on this clonotype: One end of the junction varies from germline; a read error may be responsible. The chain joins TRBV20-1 to TRBJ2-1; 16 bases are shared with TRBD2. CDR1 is DFQATT, CDR2 SNEGSKA, per germline (reference sequence). This CDR3 is 20 amino acids long. CDR3 bases: TGCAGTGTTAGGGGCGTTTCGGGACTAGCGGGAGGGCCGAGGTACAATGGGCAGTTCTTC. Amino acid sequence: CSVRGVSGLAGGPRYNGQFF.

The V and J genes are TRBV5-1 and TRBJ2-2; 8 bases map to TRBD1. CDR1 SGHRS and CDR2 YFSETQ come from the germline V gene. The CDR3 totals 16 residues. Germline trimming cut 0 bases from V and 2 bases from J; bases unmatched to any gene: 3. The CDR3 protein is CASSLDGQGNTGELFF. The CDR3 DNA is TGCGCCAGCAGCTTGGATGGACAGGGCAACACCGGGGAGCTGTTTTTT.

This clonotype was detected a few times. The chain couples TRBV2 to TRBJ2-2; maybe TRBD2 (6 bases). Germline V gives CDR1 SNHLY, CDR2 FYNNEI. V dropped 8 bases and J dropped 4 bases, with 14 bases sitting between them. The CDR3 sequence is 14 residues long. CDR3 in amino acids: CASGTGARTGELFF. CDR3 DNA sequence: TGTGCCAGCGGTACGGGAGCCCGCACCGGGGAGCTGTTTTTT.